The 6 T cell receptor beta chains below all came from one sample that was sequenced in a study of shared clonotypes between healthy human individuals. Here immunoSEQ multiplex PCR was the method, and the copy in TCRdb shows in-frame clones only, minus some. The top ten clones hold under 0.45% of a sample with about 2.3 million clones, just over 90% of them seen once. Material for sequencing was naive CD4+ T cells from PBMCs. As to subset: CD45RA+ positively selected. These TCRs come from a man younger than 35 in good health. Some clones in this sample may be carry-over from other donors' samples.

This chain links TRBV7-9 with TRBJ2-7, with D possibly TRBD2 on 6 matching bases. The CDR3 has 15 amino acids. Germline CDR1 is SEHNR and CDR2 is FQNEAQ (reference sequence). V lost 5 bases and J lost 3, with 17 bases in between. The CDR3 DNA sequence: TGTGCCAGCAGCCCCGGAGGGAGGACCAACTACGAGCAGTACTTC. Protein sequence: CASSPGGRTNYEQYF.

The chain employs TRBV30 and TRBJ1-3; D may be TRBD1 (5 bases). V gave up 4 bases and J gave up 3 bases, with 10 bases separating them. CDR3 size: 13 residues. Germline values: CDR1 GTSNPN, CDR2 SVGIG (reference sequence). CDR3 coding DNA: TGTGCCTGGATTGACAGTAGTGGAAACACCATATATTTT. Translating gives CAWIDSSGNTIYF.

Notes on this clone: This same CDR3 is encoded by further DNA sequences in the sample. The chain links TRBV6-1 to TRBJ2-5; a weak D match, TRBD2 (6 bases). Trimming removed 0 bases at V and 1 base at J, with 9 bases between. Germline-derived CDR1 and CDR2 are MNHNS and SASEGT. CDR3 length equals 15 residues. Written as DNA, the CDR3 is TGTGCCAGCAGTGAAGCTAGCGGAAGCCAAGAGACCCAGTACTTC. It codes for CASSEASGSQETQYF.

The chain recombines TRBV9 with TRBJ2-7, with D maybe TRBD2 (5 bases). From germline, CDR1 is SGDLS and CDR2 YYNGEE. Trimming removed 0 bases from V and 6 bases from J, with 16 bases in between. This CDR3 is 15 amino acids long. The DNA for the CDR3 is TGTGCCAGCAGCGTAGAAATAGCGCCTCCCGGCGAGCAGTACTTC. Its protein product is CASSVEIAPPGEQYF.

This sequence joins TRBV4-3 and TRBJ2-3; D gene uncertain. This CDR3 has 15 residues. Germline V CDR1 and CDR2: LGHNA, YSLEER. V was cut by 2 bases and J by 1 base, with 10 bases left in between. CDR3 nucleotide sequence: TGCGCCAGCAGCCAATATTGGGCTCGCACAGATACGCAGTATTTT. It codes for CASSQYWARTDTQYF.

The J gene is TRBJ2-3, the V gene TRBV19; D is unresolved. Germline lookup yields CDR1 LNHDA and CDR2 SQIVND (reference sequence). This CDR3 is 16 amino acids long. Trimming pared 6 bases from V and 0 bases from J, leaving 16 bases between. CDR3 bases: TGTGCCAGTAGCCCACGAGTCGCCACTAGCACAGATACGCAGTATTTT. Its translation is CASSPRVATSTDTQYF.